Shown below are 9 T cell receptor beta chains from a single sample sequenced in a study of blood T cell repertoires in COVID-19. The protocol was immunoSEQ multiplex PCR, while the TCRdb copy is restricted to in-frame clones and leaves out a portion. The sample holds around 250,000 clones; 86% are singletons and the top ten take 2% to 2.5%. The material sequenced was peripheral blood. The receptors originated from a man younger than 40 who had recovered from COVID-19.

The gene calls are TRBV5-1 and TRBJ1-1; 7 positions match TRBD1. This CDR3 comprises 15 residues. J gave up 1 base and V 6 bases, and 9 bases lay outside the gene matches. Germline CDR1 and CDR2: SGHRS and YFSETQ. CDR3 bases: TGCGCCAGCAAGACGATCAGGGGGAAGAACACTGAAGCTTTCTTT. Amino acids: CASKTIRGKNTEAFF.

The chain employs TRBV5-8 and TRBJ1-6, with D unresolved. The CDR3 has 18 residues. The V and J ends lost 1 base and 0 bases respectively, with 14 bases between them. Germline values: CDR1 SGHTS, CDR2 YDEGEE. The CDR3 is CASSLSYGYSSYNSPLHF. DNA of the CDR3: TGTGCCAGCAGCTTGTCCTATGGGTACAGCTCCTATAATTCACCCCTCCACTTT.

The J gene is TRBJ2-7, the V gene TRBV5-1; 7 bases are a match to TRBD2. CDR1 is SGHRS, CDR2 YFSETQ, per germline. CDR3 length: 15 residues. V was clipped by 2 bases and J by 6 bases; unmatched bases: 11. The CDR3 loop reads CASSFGKGGSSEQYF. CDR3 nucleotides: TGCGCCAGCAGCTTTGGAAAGGGAGGGTCGTCCGAGCAGTACTTC.

The chain employs TRBV24-1 and TRBJ2-3; D may be TRBD2 (5 bases). The ends were cut back, 10 bases at V and 3 bases at J, with 19 bases in the middle. This CDR3 is built from 15 residues. The germline V gene encodes CDR1 KGHDR and CDR2 SFDVKD. The chain's CDR3 is CATEGSRFGTDTQYF. CDR3 in DNA: TGTGCCACTGAGGGCTCCCGATTCGGTACAGATACGCAGTATTTT.

This rearrangement joins TRBV10-3 to TRBJ2-7; TRBD2 is a possible D gene (5 bases). Germline loops: CDR1 ENHRY, CDR2 SYGVKD. The CDR3 runs to 14 residues. The ends were cut back, 3 bases at V and 1 base at J, with 10 bases in the middle. The CDR3 DNA sequence: TGTGCCATCAGTGATAACCTAGCATCCTACGAGCAGTACTTC. This codes for CAISDNLASYEQYF.

This chain connects TRBV27 to TRBJ1-2; no clear D. V gave up 0 bases and J gave up 6 bases, with 14 bases separating them. The CDR3 covers 15 residues. Germline CDR1 is MNHEY and CDR2 is SMNVEV (reference sequence). This CDR3 reads CASSLSIASGDGYTF. In DNA form, the CDR3 reads TGTGCCAGCAGTTTATCGATAGCGTCTGGCGATGGCTACACCTTC.

This clone occurred once. The V call is TRBV15, the J call TRBJ1-5; D call uncertain. CDR1 is LNHNV and CDR2 is YYDKDF in the germline V gene (reference sequence). The germline V and J ends were trimmed by 1 base and 0 bases, with 10 bases remaining between them. The CDR3 totals 16 residues. DNA for the CDR3: TGTGCCACCAGCAGAGGCCGAACTAATAGCAATCAGCCCCAGCATTTT. As protein: CATSRGRTNSNQPQHF.

The chain carries TRBV2 and TRBJ1-1; 8 bases agree with TRBD1. The trim removed 10 bases at V and 1 base at J, leaving 5 bases unmatched. The germline CDR1 and CDR2 sequences are SNHLY and FYNNEI. This CDR3 has 13 residues. The CDR3 sequence: CATRTGRNTEAFF. Here the CDR3 DNA reads TGTGCCACCAGGACAGGGAGGAACACTGAAGCTTTCTTT.

The rearrangement joins TRBV2 to TRBJ1-2; D is unclear. The CDR3 contains 12 residues. Germline V gene lookup returns CDR1 SNHLY and CDR2 FYNNEI. V was pared by 4 bases and J by 6 bases, with 9 bases between. CDR3 protein: CASSAGYDGYTF. CDR3 coding DNA: TGTGCCAGCAGTGCGGGGTACGATGGCTACACCTTC.